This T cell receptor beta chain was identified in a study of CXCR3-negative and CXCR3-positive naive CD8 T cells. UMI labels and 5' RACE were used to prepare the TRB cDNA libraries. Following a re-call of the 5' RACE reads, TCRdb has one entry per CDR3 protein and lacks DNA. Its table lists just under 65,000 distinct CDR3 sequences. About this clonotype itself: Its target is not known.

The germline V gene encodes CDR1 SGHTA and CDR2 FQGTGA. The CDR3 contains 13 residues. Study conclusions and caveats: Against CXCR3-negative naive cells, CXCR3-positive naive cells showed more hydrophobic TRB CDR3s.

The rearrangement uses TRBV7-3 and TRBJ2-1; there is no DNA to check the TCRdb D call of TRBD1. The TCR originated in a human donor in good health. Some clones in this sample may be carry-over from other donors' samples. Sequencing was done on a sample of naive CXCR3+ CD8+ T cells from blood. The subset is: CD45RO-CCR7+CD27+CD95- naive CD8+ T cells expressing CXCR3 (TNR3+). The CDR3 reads CASSLGTGNEQFF.